This TCR beta chain was sequenced during a study of T cells in Graves' hyperthyroidism and ophthalmopathy (dated by TCRdb to about 2019). Looking at the study overall: Peripheral blood samples were taken at the time of initial diagnosis, prior to any treatment. The 95 to 100 discovery patients were randomly divided into training and test sets at a 7:3 ratio. Prospective prediction of ophthalmopathy was tested in an independent validation cohort consisting of some 20 hyperthyroidism patients and 17 patients who later progressed to ophthalmopathy. To identify TCR V-J signatures that set the groups apart, the researchers used a discovery cohort of about a hundred patients, made up of 43 with Graves' ophthalmopathy and some 60 with stable Graves' hyperthyroidism. Thyroid tissue and blood T-cell repertoires from roughly six Graves' hyperthyroidism patients were also compared in the study. The paper reports TCR Vbeta CDR3 sequencing of 130 to 150 peripheral blood samples: around 41 ophthalmopathy, around 80 hyperthyroidism and around 17 progressor patients. Once sampling was done, hyperthyroidism patients were given methimazole at a starting dose of 30 mg daily, whereas ophthalmopathy patients were given high-dose intravenous methylprednisolone.

In the case of this clonotype: Its antigen is currently not known. No base quality information exists; no much larger clone differs at one position.

Ophthalmopathy patients had moderately to severely active disease, with a Clinical Activity Score of 3 or more, a NOSPECS grade of 4 or more, and a disease duration of less than 3 months. Patients with uncontrolled infections, other autoimmune diseases, pregnancy or lactation were excluded. Diagnoses were established on the basis of clinical symptoms, serum thyroxine and TRAb, thyroid ultrasound, and orbital computed tomography. Ficoll-Paque density gradient centrifugation was used to isolate PBMCs from under 11 ml of fresh peripheral blood. Trizol reagent was used to extract total RNA, and RNA quality was then checked on an Agilent 2100 Bioanalyzer. Summary of the overall study and its limitations: In cross-validation, a model built on a 13 V-J signature told ophthalmopathy apart from stable hyperthyroidism with approximately 91% sensitivity and about 81% specificity, and in testing the same model reached 80%/75%. Most expanded thyroid clonotypes (frequency above 0.001) were also detected in blood, a finding suggesting that blood repertoires may reflect thyroid immune responses. In validation, progression to ophthalmopathy was predicted by the model with 70.59% sensitivity and around 76% specificity, a median of 6.5 months before onset. No statistical method was used to set the sample size in advance, and investigators knew the group allocation.

Amplification of TCR beta CDR3 regions was carried out from RNA transcripts. A first-round RT-PCR of the TCR CDR3 used the HTBI primer set with the Qiagen OneStep RT-PCR kit. Libraries were constructed in a second round of multiplex PCR, after which size selection and purification were performed. Libraries were sequenced paired-end with 100 bp reads on an Illumina HiSeq2000. For the original study's pipeline: SOAPnuke was used to process the raw data, throwing out any read that contained adapters or uncalled bases, had a mean Phred below 15, or lacked an exact constant-primer or identifier match. High-quality paired reads were merged using COPE v1.2.5, and each unique nucleotide sequence was defined as a clonotype. Clonotypes were aligned to IMGT TRBV, TRBD and TRBJ reference segments using MiTCR v1.1. Only V-J combinations with frequency above 0.0001, covering about 99% of repertoires, were analysed. A TCS score was defined as the ratio between F50 (clonal expansion) and ExV (chaos), using BLOSUM62-based TCRdist between CDR3 peptides within each V-J. Welch's t-statistics and random forest reduced around 520 V-J features to roughly 13, which were used in a naive Bayes classifier (R e1071). The public reads were run again by TCRdb, first through fastp at Q25 and then through MiXCR, and only productive beta chains were kept. For every CDR3 protein sequence, its rows merge into one entry that carries the most common genes and DNA. The V and J calls reflect TCRdb's pipeline rather than the authors' work. Counted in this sample were a few hundred thousand distinct CDR3 sequences; 15% to 20% of them appeared once. Of the sample, about 16% falls within the top ten clones.

This sequence was found in a young woman with Graves' ophthalmopathy. Sample: blood.

The sequenced DNA: TGCGCCAGCAGCCCGTTAACCAATGAAAAACTGTTTTTT. Its coded protein is CASSPLTNEKLFF. The rearrangement combines TRBV5-1 with TRBJ1-4, with no D gene named confidently. Reading the germline V gene gives CDR1 SGHRS and CDR2 YFSETQ. From cysteine to phenylalanine, the CDR3 is 13 amino acids long. Only the CDR3 DNA is retained, 39 bases long and in frame from the first base. V is reduced by 4 bases and J by 5 bases, leaving a spacing of 9 bases between them.